Described below is a single TCR beta chain sequence and its context. CDR3 size: 14 residues. Trimming stripped 5 bases from V and 12 bases from J, with 17 bases between. CDR1 and CDR2 from the germline V gene are SEHNR and FQNEAQ (reference sequence). These data originate in a study of blood T cell repertoires in COVID-19. Turning to the study itself: Acute and convalescent COVID-19 samples came from the United States, Italy and Spain. Sample material is recorded as cDNA or gDNA derived from T cells, B-cell-depleted T cells, or PBMCs.

Source study methods: Reference gene primer amplification yielded estimated nucleated cell counts. TCRdb's copy holds only in-frame clones and misses some; the assay was immunoSEQ multiplex PCR. Clone size and the V and J calls come from that table; the DNA yielded D and trimming. Here the sample spans 69,000 or so clones, 80% to 85% being singletons. The clonotype was recovered from a woman older than 75 with acute or convalescent COVID-19. Sequencing used peripheral blood. The gene calls are TRBV7-9 and TRBJ1-6; TRBD1 might be the D (5 bases). The CDR3 sequence: CASSKDGGTGPLHF. In DNA, the CDR3 is TGTGCCAGCAGCAAAGATGGGGGGACGGGACCCCTCCACTTT. Full variable domain (missing parts from reference TRBV7-9 and TRBJ1-6): DTGVSQNPRHKITKRGQNVTFRCDPISEHNRLYWYRQTLGQGPEFLTYFQNEAQLEKSRLLSDRFSAERPKGSFSTLEIQRTEQGDSAMYLCASSKDGGTGPLHFGNGTRLTVT.